This TCR beta chain was captured in a study of OX40 agonist ivuxolimab in advanced cancers. As for the study in general: Dose-escalation patients had hepatocellular carcinoma, melanoma, renal cell or head and neck cancer.

The repertoire was sequenced with immunoSEQ multiplex PCR; TCRdb's copy has only in-frame clones and lacks some. The data show fewer than 90,000 clones, approximately 85% seen once. Concerning this clone: The antigen is unknown.

Study-level results: At 0.1 to 3.0 mg/kg, clonal expansion of CD4+ and CD8+ blood T cells had occurred by week 6.

Per germline, CDR1 LNHDA and CDR2 SQIVND (reference sequence). Trimming stripped 7 bases from V and 5 bases from J, with 11 bases between. The CDR3 totals 13 residues. Samples were taken at baseline and on day 1 of cycles 4 and 7. The chain uses TRBV19 and TRBJ2-2; tentatively, D is TRBD1 or TRBD2 (5 bases each). This TCR derives from an adult with an advanced solid tumor such as melanoma, head and neck, liver or kidney cancer. The material was CD4+ or CD8+ T cells sorted from blood, obtained in a trial of the OX40 agonist ivuxolimab. The CDR3 here is CASTEWGTGELFF. CDR3 DNA: TGTGCCAGTACCGAATGGGGGACCGGGGAGCTGTTTTTT.